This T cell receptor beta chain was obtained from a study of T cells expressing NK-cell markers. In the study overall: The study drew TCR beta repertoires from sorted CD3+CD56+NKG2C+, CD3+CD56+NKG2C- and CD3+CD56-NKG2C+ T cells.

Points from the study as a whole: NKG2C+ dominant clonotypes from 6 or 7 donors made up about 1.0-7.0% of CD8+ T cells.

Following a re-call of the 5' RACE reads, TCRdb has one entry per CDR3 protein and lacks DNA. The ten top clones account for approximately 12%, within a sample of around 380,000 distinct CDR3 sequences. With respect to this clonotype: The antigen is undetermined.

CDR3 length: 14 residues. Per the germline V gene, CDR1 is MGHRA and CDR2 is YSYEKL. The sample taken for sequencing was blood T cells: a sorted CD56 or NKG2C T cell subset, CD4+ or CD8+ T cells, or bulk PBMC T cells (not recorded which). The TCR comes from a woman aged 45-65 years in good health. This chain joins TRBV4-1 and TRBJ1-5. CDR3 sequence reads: CASSQLYSNQPQHF.